This TCR beta chain derives from a study of cytomegalovirus exposure and HLA in healthy donors. About the research overall: The platform used for the 120 or so validation repertoires matched that of the approximately 640 first-cohort repertoires, a later analysis reported. Study-level findings and limits: The tendency of first-cohort TCR clusters to co-occur in the 100 to 150 validation repertoires was identified by a subsequent analysis.

Looked up from germline, CDR1 is MNHNS and CDR2 is SASEGT. The CDR3 length is 13 residues. V was shortened by 6 bases and J by 1 base, with 9 bases between the two germline ends. The assay was immunoSEQ multiplex PCR, and TCRdb's table has in-frame clones only and misses some. The sample records almost 200,000 clones, roughly 77% being singletons. About this clone itself: As yet, its antigen is unknown.

Separation from the roughly 670-subject first cohort characterized the approximately 120-subject validation cohort, to which the donors belonged. The sequence was collected from a woman under 40 in good health and CMV-seronegative. The material sequenced was PBMCs. The rearrangement uses TRBV6-1 and TRBJ1-1; D gene uncertain. The CDR3 DNA is TGTGCCAGCAGCGCAGTCTCGAACACTGAAGCTTTCTTT. Its translation: CASSAVSNTEAFF.